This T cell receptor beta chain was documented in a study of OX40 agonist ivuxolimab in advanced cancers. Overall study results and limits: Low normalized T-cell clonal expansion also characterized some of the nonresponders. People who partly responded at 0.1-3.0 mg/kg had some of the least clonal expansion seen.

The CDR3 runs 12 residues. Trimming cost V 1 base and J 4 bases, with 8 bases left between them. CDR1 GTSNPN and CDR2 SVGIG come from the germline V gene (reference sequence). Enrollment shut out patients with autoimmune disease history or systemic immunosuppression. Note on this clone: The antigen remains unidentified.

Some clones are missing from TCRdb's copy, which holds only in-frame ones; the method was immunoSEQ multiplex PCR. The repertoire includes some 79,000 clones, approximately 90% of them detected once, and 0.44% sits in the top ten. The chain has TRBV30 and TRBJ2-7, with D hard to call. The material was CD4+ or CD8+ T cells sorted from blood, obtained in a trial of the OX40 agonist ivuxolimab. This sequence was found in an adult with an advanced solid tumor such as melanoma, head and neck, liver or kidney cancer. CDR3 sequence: CAWSGGAYEQYF. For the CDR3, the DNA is TGTGCCTGGAGTGGGGGTGCGTACGAGCAGTACTTC.